This T cell receptor (beta chain) was found in a study of OX40 agonist ivuxolimab in advanced cancers. Using immunoSEQ multiplex PCR, the repertoire was profiled, and TCRdb retains in-frame clones only, with some absent. The sample yields about 68,000 clones, about 80% seen once. This sample comprised CD4+ or CD8+ T cells sorted from blood, obtained in a trial of the OX40 agonist ivuxolimab. The clonotype originates from an adult with an advanced solid tumor such as melanoma, head and neck, liver or kidney cancer.

The CDR3 protein is CASSLSMDPKPQHF. Written as DNA, the CDR3 is TGTGCCAGCAGTCTTTCCATGGATCCAAAGCCCCAGCATTTT. The chain combines TRBV28 with TRBJ1-5; D is unclear. V was pared by 5 bases and J by 8 bases, with 16 bases between. The CDR3 has 14 amino acids. Germline CDR1 MDHEN, CDR2 SYDVKM. Looking up the rest from reference TRBV28 and TRBJ1-5 gives the full variable domain: DVKVTQSSRYLVKRTGEKVFLECVQDMDHENMFWYRQDPGLGLRLIYFSYDVKMKEKGDIPEGYSVSREKKERFSLILESASTNQTSMYLCASSLSMDPKPQHFGDGTRLSIL.